This T cell receptor (beta chain) stems from a study of cytomegalovirus exposure and HLA in healthy donors. Study-level findings and limits: As immune exposure information, only CMV serostatus was available. Sequencing probably produced one cluster of sequence variants that were highly shared. In a later analysis, TCR beta V- and J-gene trimming showed a link to a missense DCLRE1C variant. As a later analysis revealed, the rate of TCR association differed by HLA locus, with DRB1 most and HLA-C fewest.

The germline gives CDR1 KGHSH, CDR2 LQKENI. CDR3 length: 13 residues. Trimming removed 0 bases at V and 10 bases at J, with 12 bases between. About this clone itself: Its antigen is not known.

PCR involved 60 Vbeta and 13 Jbeta primers. The repertoire was sequenced with immunoSEQ multiplex PCR; TCRdb's copy has only in-frame clones and lacks some. The sample carries 90,000 to 150,000 clones, roughly 65% recorded once. This TCR derives from a middle-aged man in good health and CMV-seropositive. This sequence joins TRBV18 and TRBJ1-1, with D possibly being TRBD1 (5 bases). The sequenced material came from PBMCs. The CDR3 sequence is CASSPPARGRAFF. CDR3 DNA: TGTGCCAGCTCACCACCAGCAAGGGGTAGAGCTTTCTTT. Using reference TRBV18 and TRBJ1-1 for the parts outside the CDR3, the full variable domain is NAGVMQNPRHLVRRRGQEARLRCSPMKGHSHVYWYRQLPEEGLKFMVYLQKENIIDESGMPKERFSAEFPKEGPSILRIQQVVRGDSAAYFCASSPPARGRAFFGQGTRLTVV.